This TCR beta chain came from a study of blood T cell repertoires in COVID-19. Study in general: In each case, the material was cDNA or gDNA derived from T cells, B-cell-depleted T cells, or PBMCs.

As processed by the authors: Estimated nucleated cell counts came from reference gene primer amplification. The data were produced by immunoSEQ multiplex PCR, yet TCRdb's version contains in-frame clones alone and is incomplete. V and J calls and clone size are given by that table; D and trimming were obtained from the DNA. The sample includes about 120,000 clones, about 83% of them seen just once. From germline, CDR1 is MNHNY and CDR2 SVGAGI (reference sequence). The CDR3 runs to 16 residues. V shed 6 bases and J 4 bases; nucleotides not matched to a gene: 11. Material: peripheral blood. The TCR comes from a man in his 60s with acute or convalescent COVID-19. The V and J genes are TRBV6-6 and TRBJ2-1; 8 bases are a match to TRBD1. CDR3: CASRTNQGAIYNEQFF. The DNA for the CDR3 is TGTGCCAGCAGGACGAATCAGGGGGCCATATACAATGAGCAGTTCTTC.